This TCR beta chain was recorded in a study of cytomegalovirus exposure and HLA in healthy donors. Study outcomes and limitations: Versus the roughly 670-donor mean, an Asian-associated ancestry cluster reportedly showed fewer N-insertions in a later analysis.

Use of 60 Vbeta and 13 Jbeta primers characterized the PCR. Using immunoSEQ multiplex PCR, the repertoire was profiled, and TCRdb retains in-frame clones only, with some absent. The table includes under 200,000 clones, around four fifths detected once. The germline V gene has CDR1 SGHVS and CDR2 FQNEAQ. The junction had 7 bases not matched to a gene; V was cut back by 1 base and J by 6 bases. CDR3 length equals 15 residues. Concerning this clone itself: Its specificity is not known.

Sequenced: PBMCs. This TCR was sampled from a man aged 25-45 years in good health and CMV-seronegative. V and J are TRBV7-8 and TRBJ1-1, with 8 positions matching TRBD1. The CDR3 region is CASSLGQGFTSEAFF. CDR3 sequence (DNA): TGTGCCAGCAGCTTAGGACAGGGGTTTACATCTGAAGCTTTCTTT.